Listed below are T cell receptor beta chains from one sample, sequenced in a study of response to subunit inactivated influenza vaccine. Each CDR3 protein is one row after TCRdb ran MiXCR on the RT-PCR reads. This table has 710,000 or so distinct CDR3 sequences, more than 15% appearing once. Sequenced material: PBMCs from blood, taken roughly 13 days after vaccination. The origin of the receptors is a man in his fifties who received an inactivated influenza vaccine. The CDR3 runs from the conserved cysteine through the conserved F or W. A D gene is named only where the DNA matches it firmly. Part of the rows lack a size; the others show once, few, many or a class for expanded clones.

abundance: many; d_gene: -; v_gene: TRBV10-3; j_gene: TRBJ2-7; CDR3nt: TGTGCCATCAGTGAGACTGTTCATTCTTCCTACGAGCAGTACTTC; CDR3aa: CAISETVHSSYEQYF
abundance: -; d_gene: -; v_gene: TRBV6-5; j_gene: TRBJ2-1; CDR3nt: TGTGCCAGCAGTTACTCGATTGTTGCTGGTCCAGGTAAAAGGCAGTTCTTC; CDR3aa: CASSYSIVAGPGKRQFF
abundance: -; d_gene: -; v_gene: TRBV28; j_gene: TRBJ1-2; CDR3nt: TGTGCCAGCAGCCCCCCGGGGGATAACTATGGCTACACCTTC; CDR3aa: CASSPPGDNYGYTF
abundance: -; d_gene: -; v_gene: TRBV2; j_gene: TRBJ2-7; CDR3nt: TGTGCCAGCAGGATAGACTCTTACGGCGAGCAGTACTTC; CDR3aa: CASRIDSYGEQYF
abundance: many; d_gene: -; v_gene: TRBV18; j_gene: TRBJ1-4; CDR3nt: TGTGCCAGCTCAACTCTCCCATCGACCGAACTGTTTTTT; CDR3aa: CASSTLPSTELFF
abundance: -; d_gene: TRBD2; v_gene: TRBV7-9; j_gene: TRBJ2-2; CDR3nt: TGTGCCAGCAGTCAACTAGCGGACACCGGGGAGCTGTTTTTT; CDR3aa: CASSQLADTGELFF
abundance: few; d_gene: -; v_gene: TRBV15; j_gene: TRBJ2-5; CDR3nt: TGTGCCACCAGCAGAGATTATTCGGCAGGGAAAGAGACCCAGTACTTC; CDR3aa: CATSRDYSAGKETQYF
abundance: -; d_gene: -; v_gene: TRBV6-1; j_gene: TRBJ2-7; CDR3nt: TGTGCCAGCCTAAGAGGGACTCACGCCTACGAGCAGTACTTC; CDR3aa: CASLRGTHAYEQYF
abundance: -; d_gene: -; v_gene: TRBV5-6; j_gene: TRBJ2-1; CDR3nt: TGTGCCAGCAGCCAGAGTGGTTATGAGCAGTTCTTC; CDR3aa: CASSQSGYEQFF
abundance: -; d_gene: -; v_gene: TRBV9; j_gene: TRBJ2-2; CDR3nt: TGTGCCAGCAGCGTAGCATTTGTCCCGAACACCGGGGAGCTGTTTTTT; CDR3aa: CASSVAFVPNTGELFF
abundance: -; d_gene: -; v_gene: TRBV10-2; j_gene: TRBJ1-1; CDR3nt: TGCGCCAGCAGTGAACGCCCCATTCCTAACACTGAAGCTTTCTTT; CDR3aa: CASSERPIPNTEAFF
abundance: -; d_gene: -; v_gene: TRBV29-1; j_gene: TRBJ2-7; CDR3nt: TGCAGCGCCTTGGACGGATACGAGCAGTACTTC; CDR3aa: CSALDGYEQYF
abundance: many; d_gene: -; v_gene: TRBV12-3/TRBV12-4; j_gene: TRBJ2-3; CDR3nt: TGTGCCAGCAGCCAAAGTCCAGATACGCAGTATTTT; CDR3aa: CASSQSPDTQYF
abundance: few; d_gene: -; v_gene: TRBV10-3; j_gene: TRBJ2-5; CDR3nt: TGTGCCATCAGTGAGAGGGCCTACCAAGAGACCCAGTACTTC; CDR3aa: CAISERAYQETQYF
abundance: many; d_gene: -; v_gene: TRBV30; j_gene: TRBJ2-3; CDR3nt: TGTGCCTGGAGTGTACGGAGCACAGATACGCAGTATTTT; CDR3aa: CAWSVRSTDTQYF
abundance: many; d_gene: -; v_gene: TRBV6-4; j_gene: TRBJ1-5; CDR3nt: TGTGCCAGCAGTGAATATAGCAATCAGCCCCAGCATTTT; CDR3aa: CASSEYSNQPQHF
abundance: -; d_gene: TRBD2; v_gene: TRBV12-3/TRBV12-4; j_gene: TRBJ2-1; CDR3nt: TGTGCCAGCACAATGGGACTAGCGGAAAATGGGCAGTTCTTC; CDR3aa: CASTMGLAENGQFF
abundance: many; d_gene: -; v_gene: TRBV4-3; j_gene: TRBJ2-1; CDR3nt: TGCGCCAGCAGCCAAGAGCTAGTTGGGTACAATGAGCAGTTCTTC; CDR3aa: CASSQELVGYNEQFF
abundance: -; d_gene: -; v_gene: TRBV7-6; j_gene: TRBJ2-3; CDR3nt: TGTGCCAGCTCTAAAACCCGGAAAAGAGGACCCCTCACAGATACGCAGTATTTT; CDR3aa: CASSKTRKRGPLTDTQYF
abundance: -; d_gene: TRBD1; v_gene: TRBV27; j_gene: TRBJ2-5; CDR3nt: TGTGCCAGCAAAAAGAGGACAGGGGAAGAGACCCAGTACTTC; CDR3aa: CASKKRTGEETQYF
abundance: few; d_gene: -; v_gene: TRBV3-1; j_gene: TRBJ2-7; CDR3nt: TGTGCCAGCAGCCCGGCTAGCAGTAGCTCCTACGAGCAGTACTTC; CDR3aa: CASSPASSSSYEQYF
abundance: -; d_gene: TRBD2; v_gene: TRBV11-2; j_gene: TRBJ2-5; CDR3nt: TGTGCCAGCAGCCCGTGGACTAGCCAGGAGACCCAGTACTTC; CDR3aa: CASSPWTSQETQYF
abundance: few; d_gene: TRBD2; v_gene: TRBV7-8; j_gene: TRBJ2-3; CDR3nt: TGTGCCAGCATCCCGGGACTAGCGAGCACAGATACGCAGTATTTT; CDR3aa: CASIPGLASTDTQYF
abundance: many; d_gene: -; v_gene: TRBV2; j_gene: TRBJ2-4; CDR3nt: TGTGCCAGCAGATTCCAAGCGGACATTCAGTACTTC; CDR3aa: CASRFQADIQYF
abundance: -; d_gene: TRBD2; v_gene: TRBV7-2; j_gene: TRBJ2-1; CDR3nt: TGTGCCAGCAGGCCTAGCGGGGGGGTGAGCGAGCAGTTCTTC; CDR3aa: CASRPSGGVSEQFF
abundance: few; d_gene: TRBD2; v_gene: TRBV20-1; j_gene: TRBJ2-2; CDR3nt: TGCAGTGCTATGGGACTAGCGGGAGTGAGGGAGCTGTTTTTT; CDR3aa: CSAMGLAGVRELFF
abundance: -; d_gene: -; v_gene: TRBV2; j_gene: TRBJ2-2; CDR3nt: TGTGCCAGCAGTGACAGGGAAAGTACCGGGGAGCTGTTTTTT; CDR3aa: CASSDRESTGELFF
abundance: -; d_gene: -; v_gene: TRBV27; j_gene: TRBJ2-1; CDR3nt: TGTGCCAGCAGCATAGGGGGGGCTGGGGCCTACAATGAGCAGTTCTTC; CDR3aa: CASSIGGAGAYNEQFF
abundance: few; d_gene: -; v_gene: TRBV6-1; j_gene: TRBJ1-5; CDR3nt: TGTGCCAGCAGTGTGGGAAGACAGAGCAATCAGCCCCAGCATTTT; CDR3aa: CASSVGRQSNQPQHF
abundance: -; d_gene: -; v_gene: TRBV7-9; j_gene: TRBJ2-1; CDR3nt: TGTGCCAGCAGCTTAGGGGTTTGGGATGAGCAGTTCTTC; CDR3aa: CASSLGVWDEQFF
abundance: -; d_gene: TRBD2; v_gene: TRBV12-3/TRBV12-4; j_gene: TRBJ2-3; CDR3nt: TGTGCCAGCAGTTTAGGGGTTAGCGGGGGGGCTCCTTCCACAGATACGCAGTATTTT; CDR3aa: CASSLGVSGGAPSTDTQYF
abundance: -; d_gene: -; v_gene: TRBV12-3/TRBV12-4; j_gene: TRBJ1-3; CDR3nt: TGTGCCAGCAGTTTAGGGGGCAGGGGAGGAAACACCATATATTTT; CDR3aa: CASSLGGRGGNTIYF
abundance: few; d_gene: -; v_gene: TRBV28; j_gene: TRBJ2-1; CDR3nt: TGTGCCTCCAGTGGGGGAAACTACAATGAGCAGTTCTTC; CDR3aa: CASSGGNYNEQFF
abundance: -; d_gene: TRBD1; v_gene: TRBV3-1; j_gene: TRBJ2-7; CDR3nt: TGTGCCAGCAGCTATCCGGGACAGGGAGTACACGAGCAGTACTTC; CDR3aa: CASSYPGQGVHEQYF
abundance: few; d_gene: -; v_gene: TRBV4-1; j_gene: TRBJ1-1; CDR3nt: TGCGCCACCCGTGGGCGGCGGGGGAACACTGAAGCTTTCTTT; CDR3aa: CATRGRRGNTEAFF
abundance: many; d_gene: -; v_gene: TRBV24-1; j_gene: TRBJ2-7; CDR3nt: TGTGCCACCGGGCGGGACGGGTCCTACGAGCAGTACTTC; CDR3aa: CATGRDGSYEQYF
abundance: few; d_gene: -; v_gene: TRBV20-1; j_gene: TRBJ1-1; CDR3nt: TGCAGTGCCCGGACACAGATGAACACTGAAGCTTTCTTT; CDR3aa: CSARTQMNTEAFF
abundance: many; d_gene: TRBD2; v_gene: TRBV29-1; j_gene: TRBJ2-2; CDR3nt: TGCAGCGTAGAGGGACTAGCGGGGGAGAACACCGGGGAGCTGTTTTTT; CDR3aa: CSVEGLAGENTGELFF
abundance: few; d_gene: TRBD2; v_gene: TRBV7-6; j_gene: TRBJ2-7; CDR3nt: TGTGCCAGCAGCCCCCATAGAGATAGCGGGGGATACGAGCAGTACTTC; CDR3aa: CASSPHRDSGGYEQYF
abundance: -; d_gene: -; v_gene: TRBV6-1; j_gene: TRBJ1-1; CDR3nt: TGTGCCAGCAGTAAAACCTACAAGAACACTGAAGCTTTCTTT; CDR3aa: CASSKTYKNTEAFF
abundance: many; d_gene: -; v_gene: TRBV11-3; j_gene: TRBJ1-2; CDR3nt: TGTGCCAGCAGTCTCCGGGACGGCTATGGCTACACCTTC; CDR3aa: CASSLRDGYGYTF
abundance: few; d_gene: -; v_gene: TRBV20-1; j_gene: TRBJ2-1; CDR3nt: TGCAGTGCTAGAGATATAGACAGAGCCCACAATGAGCAGTTCTTC; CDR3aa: CSARDIDRAHNEQFF
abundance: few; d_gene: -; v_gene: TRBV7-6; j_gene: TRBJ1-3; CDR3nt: TGTGCCAGCAGCTTAGTACTGGGAAGTATCGATGGAAACACCATATATTTT; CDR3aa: CASSLVLGSIDGNTIYF